This TCR beta chain was documented in a study of OX40 agonist ivuxolimab in advanced cancers. Broader study findings: Both blood CD4+ and CD8+ T cells showed clonal growth by week 6 at 0.1 to 3.0 mg/kg. Expanded clones were, on average, more numerous among CD8+ T cells than CD4+.

Data came from immunoSEQ multiplex PCR; TCRdb stores just in-frame clones and leaves some out. The sample has more than 45,000 clones; around nine tenths are singletons. This CDR3 is built from 14 residues. CDR1 GTSNPN and CDR2 SVGIG come from the germline V gene (reference sequence). The ends lost 3 bases at V and 6 bases at J; junction bases unmatched: 8. This clone showed up just a few times. Its antigen is unknown. The sample here was CD4+ or CD8+ T cells sorted from blood, taken in a trial of the OX40 agonist ivuxolimab. The source of this sequence is an adult with an advanced solid tumor such as melanoma, head and neck, liver or kidney cancer. The chain uses TRBV30 and TRBJ1-2, with 9 bases lining up with TRBD1. CDR3 amino acids: CAWSDPGTGHGYTF. CDR3 nucleotide sequence: TGTGCCTGGAGCGATCCCGGGACAGGGCATGGCTACACCTTC.